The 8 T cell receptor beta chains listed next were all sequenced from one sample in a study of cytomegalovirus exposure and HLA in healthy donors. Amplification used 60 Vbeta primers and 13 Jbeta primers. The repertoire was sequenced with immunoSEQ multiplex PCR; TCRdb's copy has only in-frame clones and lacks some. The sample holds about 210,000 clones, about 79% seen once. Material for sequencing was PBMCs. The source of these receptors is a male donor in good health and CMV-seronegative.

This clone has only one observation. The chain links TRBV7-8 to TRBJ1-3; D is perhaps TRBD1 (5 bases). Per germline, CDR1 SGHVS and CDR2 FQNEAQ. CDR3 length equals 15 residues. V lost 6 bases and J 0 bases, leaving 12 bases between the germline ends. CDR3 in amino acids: CASRLSRGSGNTIYF. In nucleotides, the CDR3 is TGTGCCAGCAGGTTGAGTAGGGGCTCTGGAAACACCATATATTTT.

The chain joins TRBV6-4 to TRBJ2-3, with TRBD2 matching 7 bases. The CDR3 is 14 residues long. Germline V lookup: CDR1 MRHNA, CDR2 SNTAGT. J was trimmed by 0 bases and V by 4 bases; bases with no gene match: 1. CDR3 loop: CASSGSGSTDTQYF. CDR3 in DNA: TGTGCCAGCAGTGGTAGCGGGAGCACAGATACGCAGTATTTT.

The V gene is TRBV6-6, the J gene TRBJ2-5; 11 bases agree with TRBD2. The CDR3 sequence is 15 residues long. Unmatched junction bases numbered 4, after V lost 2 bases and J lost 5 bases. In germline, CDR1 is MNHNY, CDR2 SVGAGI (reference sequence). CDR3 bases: TGTGCCAGCAGTTACATAGCGGGGGGGAGGGAGACCCAGTACTTC. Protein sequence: CASSYIAGGRETQYF.

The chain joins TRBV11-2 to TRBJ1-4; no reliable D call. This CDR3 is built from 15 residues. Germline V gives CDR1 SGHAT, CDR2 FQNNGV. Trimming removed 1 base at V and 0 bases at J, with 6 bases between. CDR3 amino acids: CASSLVEATNEKLFF. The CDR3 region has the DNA TGTGCCAGCAGCTTAGTGGAGGCAACTAATGAAAAACTGTTTTTT.

DNA for the CDR3: TGTGCCAGCAGTTTGGGGACAGGGTACAATGAGCAGTTCTTC. Encoded protein: CASSLGTGYNEQFF. The chain combines TRBV28 with TRBJ2-1; 9 bases align to TRBD1. This CDR3 has 14 residues. Germline CDR1 and CDR2: MDHEN and SYDVKM. J gave up 4 bases and V 3 bases, and 1 base lay outside the gene matches.

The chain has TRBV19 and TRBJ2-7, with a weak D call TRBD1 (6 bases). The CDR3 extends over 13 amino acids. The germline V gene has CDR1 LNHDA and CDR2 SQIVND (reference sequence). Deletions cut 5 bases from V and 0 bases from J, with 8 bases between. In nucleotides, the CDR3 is TGTGCCAGTAGTCCGGACAGCTCCTACGAGCAGTACTTC. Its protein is CASSPDSSYEQYF.

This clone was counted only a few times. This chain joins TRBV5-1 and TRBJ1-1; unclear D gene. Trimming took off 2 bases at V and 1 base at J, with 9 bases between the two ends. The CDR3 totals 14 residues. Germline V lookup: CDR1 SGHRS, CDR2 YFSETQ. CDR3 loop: CASSFWEKNTEAFF. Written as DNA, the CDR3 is TGCGCCAGCAGCTTCTGGGAGAAGAACACTGAAGCTTTCTTT.

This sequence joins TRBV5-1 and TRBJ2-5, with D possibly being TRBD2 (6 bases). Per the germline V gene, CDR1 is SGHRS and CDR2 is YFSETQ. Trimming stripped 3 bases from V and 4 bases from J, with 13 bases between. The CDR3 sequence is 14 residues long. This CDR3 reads CASSSTSFLETQYF. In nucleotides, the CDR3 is TGCGCCAGCAGCTCGACTAGTTTTTTAGAGACCCAGTACTTC.